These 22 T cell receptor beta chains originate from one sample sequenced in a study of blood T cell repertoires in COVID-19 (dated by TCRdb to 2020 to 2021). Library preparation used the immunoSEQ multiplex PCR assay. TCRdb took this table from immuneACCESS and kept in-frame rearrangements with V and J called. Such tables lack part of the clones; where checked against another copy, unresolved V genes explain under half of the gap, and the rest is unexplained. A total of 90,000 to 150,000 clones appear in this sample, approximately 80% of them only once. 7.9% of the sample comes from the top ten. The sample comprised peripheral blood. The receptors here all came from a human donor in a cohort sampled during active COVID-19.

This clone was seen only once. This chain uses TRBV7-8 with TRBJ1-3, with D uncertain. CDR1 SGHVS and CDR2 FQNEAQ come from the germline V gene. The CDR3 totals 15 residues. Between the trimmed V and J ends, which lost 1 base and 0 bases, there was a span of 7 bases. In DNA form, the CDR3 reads TGTGCCAGCAGCTTAGGCGTGAGCTCTGGAAACACCATATATTTT. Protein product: CASSLGVSSGNTIYF.

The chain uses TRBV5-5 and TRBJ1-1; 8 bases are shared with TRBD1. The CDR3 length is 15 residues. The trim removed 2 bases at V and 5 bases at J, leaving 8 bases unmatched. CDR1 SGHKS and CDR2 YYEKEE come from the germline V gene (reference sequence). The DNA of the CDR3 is TGTGCCAGCAGCTTCCTAGGACAGGGCTTGACTGAAGCTTTCTTT. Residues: CASSFLGQGLTEAFF. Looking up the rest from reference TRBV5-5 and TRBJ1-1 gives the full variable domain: DAGVTQSPTHLIKTRGQQVTLRCSPISGHKSVSWYQQVLGQGPQFIFQYYEKEERGRGNFPDRFSARQFPNYSSELNVNALLLGDSALYLCASSFLGQGLTEAFFGQGTRLTVV.

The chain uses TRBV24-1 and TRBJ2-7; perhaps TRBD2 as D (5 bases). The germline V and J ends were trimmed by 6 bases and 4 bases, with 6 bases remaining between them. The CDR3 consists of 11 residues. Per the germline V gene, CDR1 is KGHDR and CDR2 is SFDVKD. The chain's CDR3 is CATSRGYEQYF. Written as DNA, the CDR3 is TGTGCCACCAGTCGCGGGTACGAGCAGTACTTC.

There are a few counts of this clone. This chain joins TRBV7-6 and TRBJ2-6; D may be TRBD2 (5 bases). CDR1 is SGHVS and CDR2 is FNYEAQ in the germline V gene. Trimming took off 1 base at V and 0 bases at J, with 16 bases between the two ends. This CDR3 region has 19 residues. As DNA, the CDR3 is TGTGCCAGCAGCTTAGTTCATCGAGCGGCGAGCTCTGGGGCCAACGTCCTGACTTTC. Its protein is CASSLVHRAASSGANVLTF.

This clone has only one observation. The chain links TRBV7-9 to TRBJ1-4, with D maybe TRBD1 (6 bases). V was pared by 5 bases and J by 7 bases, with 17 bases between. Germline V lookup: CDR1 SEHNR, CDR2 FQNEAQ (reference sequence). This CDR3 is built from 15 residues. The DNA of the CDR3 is TGTGCCAGCAGCACCAGACAGGCCAGGAGTGAAAAACTGTTTTTT. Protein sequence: CASSTRQARSEKLFF.

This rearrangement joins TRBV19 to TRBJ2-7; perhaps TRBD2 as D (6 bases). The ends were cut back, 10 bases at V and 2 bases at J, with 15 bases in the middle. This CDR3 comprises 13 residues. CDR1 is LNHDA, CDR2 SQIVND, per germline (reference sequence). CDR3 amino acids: CATPGTPTYEQYF. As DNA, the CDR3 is TGTGCCACCCCCGGGACTCCGACCTACGAGCAGTACTTC.

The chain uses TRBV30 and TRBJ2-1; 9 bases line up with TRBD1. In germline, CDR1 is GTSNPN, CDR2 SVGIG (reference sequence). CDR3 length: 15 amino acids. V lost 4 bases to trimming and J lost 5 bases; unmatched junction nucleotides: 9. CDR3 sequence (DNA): TGTGCCTGGACTGTCGGGGACAGGGCCAACAATGAGCAGTTCTTC. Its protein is CAWTVGDRANNEQFF.

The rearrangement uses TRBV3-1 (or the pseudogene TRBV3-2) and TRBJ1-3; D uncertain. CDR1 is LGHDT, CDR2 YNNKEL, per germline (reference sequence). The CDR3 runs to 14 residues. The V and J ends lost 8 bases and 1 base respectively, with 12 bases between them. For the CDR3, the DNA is TGTGCCAGCCAGACTTCCGGGTCTGGAAACACCATATATTTT. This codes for CASQTSGSGNTIYF.

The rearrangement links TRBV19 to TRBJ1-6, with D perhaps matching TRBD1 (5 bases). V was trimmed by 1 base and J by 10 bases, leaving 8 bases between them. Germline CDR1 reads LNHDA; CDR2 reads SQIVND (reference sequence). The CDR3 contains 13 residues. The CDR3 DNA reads TGTGCCAGTAGTATAGGACAGATCTCACCCCTCCACTTT. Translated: CASSIGQISPLHF.

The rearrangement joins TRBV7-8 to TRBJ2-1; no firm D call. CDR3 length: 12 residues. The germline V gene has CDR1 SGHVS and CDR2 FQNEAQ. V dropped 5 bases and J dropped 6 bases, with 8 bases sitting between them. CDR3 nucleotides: TGTGCCAGCAGCACAGTGGGCAATGAGCAGTTCTTC. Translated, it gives CASSTVGNEQFF.

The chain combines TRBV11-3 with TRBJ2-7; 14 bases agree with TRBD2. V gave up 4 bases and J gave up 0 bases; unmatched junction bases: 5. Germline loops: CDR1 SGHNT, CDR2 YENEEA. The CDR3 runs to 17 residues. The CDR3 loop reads CASSSGLAGASSYEQYF. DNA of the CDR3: TGTGCCAGCAGCTCGGGACTAGCGGGAGCCTCCTCCTACGAGCAGTACTTC.

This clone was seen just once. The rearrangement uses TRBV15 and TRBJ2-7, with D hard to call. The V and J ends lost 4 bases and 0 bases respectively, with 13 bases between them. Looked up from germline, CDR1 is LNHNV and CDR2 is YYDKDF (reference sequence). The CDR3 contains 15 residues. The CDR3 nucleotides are TGTGCCACCAGCAACCGTAGATTTAGCTCCTACGAGCAGTACTTC. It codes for CATSNRRFSSYEQYF.

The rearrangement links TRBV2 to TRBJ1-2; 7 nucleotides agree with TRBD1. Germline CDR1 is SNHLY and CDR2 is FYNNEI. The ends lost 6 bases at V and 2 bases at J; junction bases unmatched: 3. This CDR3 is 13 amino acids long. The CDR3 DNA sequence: TGTGCCAGCAGCTTGACAGGGAACTATGGCTACACCTTC. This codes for CASSLTGNYGYTF.

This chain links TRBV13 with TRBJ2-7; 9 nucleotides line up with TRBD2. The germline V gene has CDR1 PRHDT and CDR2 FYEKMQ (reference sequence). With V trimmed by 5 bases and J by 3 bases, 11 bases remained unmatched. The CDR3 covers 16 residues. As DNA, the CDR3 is TGTGCCAGCAGCCCCGGGCTAGCGGGACGGGGCTACGAGCAGTACTTC. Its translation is CASSPGLAGRGYEQYF.

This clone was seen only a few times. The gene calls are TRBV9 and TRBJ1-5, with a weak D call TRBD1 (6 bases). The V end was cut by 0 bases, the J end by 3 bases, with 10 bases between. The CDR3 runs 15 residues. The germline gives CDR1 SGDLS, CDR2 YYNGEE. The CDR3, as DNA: TGTGCCAGCAGCGTAGCGGGGGGCCTCAATCAGCCCCAGCATTTT. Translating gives CASSVAGGLNQPQHF.

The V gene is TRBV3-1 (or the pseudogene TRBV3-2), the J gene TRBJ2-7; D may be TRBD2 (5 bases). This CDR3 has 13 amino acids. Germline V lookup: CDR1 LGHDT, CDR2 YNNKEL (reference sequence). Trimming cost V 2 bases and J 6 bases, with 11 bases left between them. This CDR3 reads CASSQNTEGEQYF. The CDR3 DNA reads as TGTGCCAGCAGCCAAAACACAGAGGGCGAGCAGTACTTC.

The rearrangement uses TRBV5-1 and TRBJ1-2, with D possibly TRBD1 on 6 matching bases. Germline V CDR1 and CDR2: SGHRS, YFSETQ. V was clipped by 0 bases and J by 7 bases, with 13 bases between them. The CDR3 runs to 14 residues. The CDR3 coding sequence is TGCGCCAGCAGCTTGGCGACGGGGGGCTCTGGCTACACCTTC. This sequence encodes CASSLATGGSGYTF.

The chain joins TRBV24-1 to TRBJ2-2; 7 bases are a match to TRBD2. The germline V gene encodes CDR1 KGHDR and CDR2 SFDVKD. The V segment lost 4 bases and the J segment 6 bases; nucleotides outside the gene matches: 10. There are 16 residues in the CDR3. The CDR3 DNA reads TGTGCCACCAGTGACCAGGGACTACCCCGAGCCGGGGAGCTGTTTTTT. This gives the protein CATSDQGLPRAGELFF.

CDR3 region: CASEILAGGDEQYF. CDR3 DNA: TGTGCCAGCGAAATACTAGCGGGAGGGGACGAGCAGTACTTC. This sequence joins TRBV2 and TRBJ2-7, with TRBD2 identical over 13 bases. The CDR3 totals 14 residues. V lost 8 bases and J lost 5; bases outside the gene matches: 6. Germline CDR1 is SNHLY and CDR2 is FYNNEI.

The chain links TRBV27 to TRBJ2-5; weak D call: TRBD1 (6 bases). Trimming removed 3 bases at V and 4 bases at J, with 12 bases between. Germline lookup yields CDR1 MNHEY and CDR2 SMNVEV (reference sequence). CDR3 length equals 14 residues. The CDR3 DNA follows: TGTGCCAGCAGTTTTGCCAGGGGCGGAGAGACCCAGTACTTC. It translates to CASSFARGGETQYF.

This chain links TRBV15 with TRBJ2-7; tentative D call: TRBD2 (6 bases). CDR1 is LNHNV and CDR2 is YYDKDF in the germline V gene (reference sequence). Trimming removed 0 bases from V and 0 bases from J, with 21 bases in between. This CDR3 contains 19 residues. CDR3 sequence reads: CATSRELGREAQPSYEQYF. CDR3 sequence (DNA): TGTGCCACCAGCAGAGAACTAGGCAGGGAGGCCCAGCCCTCCTACGAGCAGTACTTC.

The CDR3 coding sequence is TGCGCCAGCAGCTTGACGGCTGGGGCCAACGTCCTGACTTTC. It specifies CASSLTAGANVLTF. The chain carries TRBV5-1 and TRBJ2-6, with no clear D. The germline V and J ends were trimmed by 1 base and 2 bases, with 4 bases remaining between them. CDR3 size: 14 residues. Germline-derived CDR1 and CDR2 are SGHRS and YFSETQ. Looking up the rest from reference TRBV5-1 and TRBJ2-6 gives the full variable domain: KAGVTQTPRYLIKTRGQQVTLSCSPISGHRSVSWYQQTPGQGLQFLFEYFSETQRNKGNFPGRFSGRQFSNSRSEMNVSTLELGDSALYLCASSLTAGANVLTFGAGSRLTVL.